The clone carrying this T cell receptor beta chain was seen a few times. Trimming cost V 1 base and J 2 bases, with 8 bases left between them. CDR1 is SGHVS, CDR2 FQNEAQ, per germline. The CDR3 extends over 14 amino acids. These data belong to a study of cytomegalovirus exposure and HLA in healthy donors. 60 Vbeta and 13 Jbeta primers were used in PCR. The method was immunoSEQ multiplex PCR; TCRdb's version includes in-frame clones alone and lacks a portion of them. The repertoire holds some 120,000 clones, approximately 70% seen once, with 8% to 9.5% in the top ten. The receptor comes from a man aged 25-45 years in good health and CMV-seropositive. The sequenced material came from PBMCs. The J gene is TRBJ2-5, the V gene TRBV7-8; D unresolved. CDR3 in DNA: TGTGCCAGCAGCTTAGGCCGGGTACAAGAGACCCAGTACTTC. Protein: CASSLGRVQETQYF.